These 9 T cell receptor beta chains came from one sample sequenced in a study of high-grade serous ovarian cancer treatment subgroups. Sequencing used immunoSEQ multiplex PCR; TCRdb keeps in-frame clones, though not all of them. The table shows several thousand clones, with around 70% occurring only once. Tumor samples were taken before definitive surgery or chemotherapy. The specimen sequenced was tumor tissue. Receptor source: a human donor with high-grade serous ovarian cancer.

The CDR3 protein is CASSLNRDRPSYEQYF. The DNA of the CDR3 is TGTGCCAGCAGCCTTAACCGGGACAGACCCTCCTACGAGCAGTACTTC. V usage is TRBV7-9 and J usage is TRBJ2-7, with 7 bases lining up with TRBD1. CDR3 length: 16 residues. Germline trimming cut 5 bases from V and 0 bases from J; bases unmatched to any gene: 10. CDR1 is SEHNR and CDR2 is FQNEAQ in the germline V gene (reference sequence).

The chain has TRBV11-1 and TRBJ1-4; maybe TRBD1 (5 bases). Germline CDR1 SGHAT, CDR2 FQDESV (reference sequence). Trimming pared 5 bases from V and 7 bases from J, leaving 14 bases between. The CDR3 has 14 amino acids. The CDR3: CASSLGAFGEKLFF. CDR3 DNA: TGTGCCAGCAGCCTAGGGGCTTTTGGTGAAAAACTGTTTTTT.

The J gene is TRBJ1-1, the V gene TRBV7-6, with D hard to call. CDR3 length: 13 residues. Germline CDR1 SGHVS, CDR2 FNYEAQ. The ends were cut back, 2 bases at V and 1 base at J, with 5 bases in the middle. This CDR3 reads CASSLQENTEAFF. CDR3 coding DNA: TGTGCCAGCAGCTTACAGGAGAACACTGAAGCTTTCTTT.

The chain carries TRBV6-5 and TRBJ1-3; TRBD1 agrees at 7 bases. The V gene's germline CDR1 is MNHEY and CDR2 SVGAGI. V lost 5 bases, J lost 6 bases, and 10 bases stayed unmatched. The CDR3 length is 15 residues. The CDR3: CASSQKTGTANTIYF. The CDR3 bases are TGTGCCAGCAGTCAAAAAACCGGGACAGCAAACACCATATATTTT.

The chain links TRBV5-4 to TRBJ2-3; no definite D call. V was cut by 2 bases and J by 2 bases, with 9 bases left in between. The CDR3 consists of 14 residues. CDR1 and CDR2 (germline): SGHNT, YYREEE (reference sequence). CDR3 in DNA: TGTGCCAGCAGCTTATCTCTCCTCACAGATACGCAGTATTTT. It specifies CASSLSLLTDTQYF.

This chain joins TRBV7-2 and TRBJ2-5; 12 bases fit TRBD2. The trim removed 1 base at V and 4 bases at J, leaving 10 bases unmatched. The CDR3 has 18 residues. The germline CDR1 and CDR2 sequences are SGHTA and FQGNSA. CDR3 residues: CASSLGSSGRARGETQYF. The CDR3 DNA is TGTGCCAGCAGCTTAGGGTCTAGCGGGAGGGCGAGAGGAGAGACCCAGTACTTC.

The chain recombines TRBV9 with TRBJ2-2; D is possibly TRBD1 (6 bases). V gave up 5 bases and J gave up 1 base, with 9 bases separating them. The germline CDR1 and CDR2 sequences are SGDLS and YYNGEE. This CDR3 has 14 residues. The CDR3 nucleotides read TGTGCCAGCAGTGGGACACAGAACACCGGGGAGCTGTTTTTT. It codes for CASSGTQNTGELFF.

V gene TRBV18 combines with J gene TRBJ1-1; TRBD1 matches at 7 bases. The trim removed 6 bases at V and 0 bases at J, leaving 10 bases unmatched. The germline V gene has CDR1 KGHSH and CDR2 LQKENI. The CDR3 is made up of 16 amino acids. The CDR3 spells CASSLGQEAMNTEAFF. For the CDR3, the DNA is TGTGCCAGCTCCCTCGGACAGGAGGCAATGAACACTGAAGCTTTCTTT.

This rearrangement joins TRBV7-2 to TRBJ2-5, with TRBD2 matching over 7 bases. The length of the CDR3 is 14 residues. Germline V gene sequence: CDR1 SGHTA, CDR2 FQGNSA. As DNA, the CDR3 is TGTGCGACTAGCTTAGATCAGGGTCAAGAGACCCAGTACTTC. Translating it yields CATSLDQGQETQYF.